This is a list of T cell receptor beta chains from one sample in a study of STAT5B mutations in CD4+ large granular lymphocyte leukemia. Measured with immunoSEQ multiplex PCR; TCRdb has only the in-frame clones, and not every one. The sample carries fewer than 45,000 clones, about 86% recorded once. Material for sequencing was CD4+ T cells from blood buffy coats. These receptors originate from a human donor in good health. The conserved cysteine and the conserved F or W are not part of the CDR3 here. The D gene is left open where the match is weak.

D gene,J gene,V gene,CDR3 protein
NA,TRBJ1-3,TRBV7-2,ASSLGINSGNTIY
TRBD1,TRBJ1-5,TRBV6-1,ASSAGGPSNQPQH
NA,TRBJ2-3,TRBV5-1,ASSRGTDTQY
NA,TRBJ2-2,TRBV14,ASSKTGELF
TRBD1,TRBJ2-5,TRBV18,ASSPQDRVETQY
NA,TRBJ2-3,TRBV29-1,SAQRGATDTQY
TRBD2,TRBJ2-5,TRBV6-1,ASSDLGREAPGTQY
NA,TRBJ1-2,TRBV6-1,ASTPNHGDGYT
TRBD1,TRBJ1-3,TRBV2,ASRTGGSGNTIY
NA,TRBJ2-1,TRBV13,ASSLQGNEQF
NA,TRBJ1-1,TRBV5-1,ASSEDWEGVGTEAF
NA,TRBJ1-2,TRBV28,ATRTLGYGYT
TRBD2,TRBJ2-6,TRBV30,AWSGGGSGANVLT
NA,TRBJ2-7,TRBV5-1,ASSLYSVGYEQY
NA,TRBJ2-2,TRBV21-1,ASTLNPGDDTGELF
TRBD1,TRBJ2-3,TRBV7-9,ATTLTRWGQGRADTQY
NA,TRBJ2-5,TRBV5-1,ASSLVGQGETQY
TRBD2,TRBJ2-3,TRBV28,ASSPRLAEDTQY
TRBD2,TRBJ2-3,TRBV9,ASSTGLAVEGHTQY
NA,TRBJ2-1,TRBV7-3,ASSLTRVSINEQF
NA,TRBJ1-1,TRBV2,ASTFPEDRAEAF
NA,TRBJ1-3,TRBV6-6,ASSYLDPSSGNTIY
TRBD2,TRBJ2-7,TRBV18,ASSLPPGEGNYEQY
TRBD1,TRBJ1-2,TRBV5-1,ASSRGQGEYGYT
NA,TRBJ2-7,TRBV29-1,SVGSYEQY
NA,TRBJ1-5,TRBV11-2,ASSPDGNSNQPQH
TRBD2,TRBJ2-7,TRBV2,ASTPRGSVYEQY
NA,TRBJ2-3,TRBV10-3,AISKQGEEDTQY
NA,TRBJ1-5,TRBV6-1,ASSSRGGGQPQH
TRBD1,TRBJ2-3,TRBV28,ASSLFLPTGGGPDTQY
TRBD2,TRBJ2-7,TRBV10-1,ASSDIGRASGKEQY
TRBD1,TRBJ1-2,TRBV7-8,ASSHGRPQGANYGYT
NA,TRBJ1-5,TRBV5-1,ASSYLVGPNQPQH
TRBD2,TRBJ2-7,TRBV6-6,ASSYRPGTSTHEQY
TRBD1,TRBJ1-1,TRBV28,ATTRPSGTGGTEAF
NA,TRBJ1-3,TRBV10-3,AISAYSGNTIY
NA,TRBJ1-4,TRBV15,ATSRDGQEKLF
TRBD1,TRBJ1-1,TRBV19,ASSWDRGNTEAF
TRBD2,TRBJ2-2,TRBV7-2,ASSRRGTSGSGELF
NA,TRBJ2-7,TRBV6-6,ASSPGGREQY
TRBD2,TRBJ2-1,TRBV27,ASSSRTSGRSYNEQF
NA,TRBJ2-3,TRBV28,ASSPVNLGTDTQY
TRBD1,TRBJ1-1,TRBV2,ATRRTGRNTEAF
TRBD2,TRBJ2-2,TRBV4-2,ASSQDSVLGLAGMAGELF
NA,TRBJ2-2,TRBV11-1,ASSSLLRTSGELF
NA,TRBJ1-1,TRBV7-2,ASSLPGVTEAF
NA,TRBJ2-5,TRBV30,AWNPGPQETQY
NA,TRBJ2-7,TRBV5-1,ASRREGGLEQY
NA,TRBJ2-1,TRBV2,ASSGGLGYNEQF
TRBD2,TRBJ2-5,TRBV19,ASSITGGQETQY
NA,TRBJ1-1,TRBV6-4,ASIPDGGGGAF
NA,TRBJ1-3,TRBV4-2,ASSQDRTQYSGNTIY
NA,TRBJ2-7,TRBV6-5,ASSPPIGSTYEQY
TRBD1,TRBJ2-5,TRBV7-3,ASSPHRGETQY
TRBD2,TRBJ2-7,TRBV18,ASSPPTGAGVSYEQY
TRBD1,TRBJ1-2,TRBV4-3,ASSQDLSQTGHYGYT
NA,TRBJ2-3,TRBV5-1,ASSLAQPGTDTQY
TRBD2,TRBJ2-1,TRBV4-1,ASSPTSGPPNEQF